The 19 T cell receptor beta chains given below trace back to one sample, sequenced in a study of T cell repertoires in cytomegalovirus infection. TCRdb reprocessed the reads with MiXCR, giving one entry per CDR3 protein. The table shows some 700,000 distinct CDR3 sequences, with 35% occurring only once. Sequencing input: PBMCs. The receptors shown here come from a human donor in good health (CMV status not recorded). Some clones in this sample may be carry-over from other donors' samples.

In this sample, this clonotype turned up a few times. V gene TRBV11-2 combines with J gene TRBJ2-1; 13 bases map to TRBD2. CDR1 SGHAT and CDR2 FQNNGV come from the germline V gene. The CDR3 has 16 residues. J gave up 5 bases and V 5 bases, and 6 bases lay outside the gene matches. The CDR3 nucleotides read TGTGCCAGCAGCCCGAGGGGACTAGCGGGGAACAATGAGCAGTTCTTC. It codes for CASSPRGLAGNNEQFF. Based on the CDR3 plus reference TRBV11-2 and TRBJ2-1, the full variable domain is EAGVAQSPRYKIIEKRQSVAFWCNPISGHATLYWYQQILGQGPKLLIQFQNNGVVDDSQLPKDRFSAERLKGVDSTLKIQPAKLEDSAVYLCASSPRGLAGNNEQFFGPGTRLTVL.

This clonotype was counted a few times. The chain recombines TRBV7-8 with TRBJ2-1, with TRBD2 identical over 7 bases. Germline trimming cut 9 bases from V and 6 bases from J; bases unmatched to any gene: 5. Germline V gene lookup returns CDR1 SGHVS and CDR2 FQNEAQ. The CDR3 has 12 residues. The CDR3 DNA reads TGTGCCAGTACCCCGGGGGGCAATGAGCAGTTCTTC. Translated, it gives CASTPGGNEQFF. Complete variable domain (other parts from reference TRBV7-8 and TRBJ2-1): GAGVSQSPRYKVAKRGQDVALRCDPISGHVSLFWYQQALGQGPEFLTYFQNEAQLDKSGLPSDRFFAERPEGSVSTLKIQRTQQEDSAVYLCASTPGGNEQFFGPGTRLTVL.

Note on this clonotype: This clone may be a read error of a much larger clone one base away. This rearrangement joins TRBV7-2 to TRBJ1-2; TRBD1 aligns across 9 bases. The CDR3 is made up of 15 amino acids. The ends lost 5 bases at V and 4 bases at J; junction bases unmatched: 8. Germline V gene data show CDR1 as SGHTA and CDR2 as FQGNSA. Here the CDR3 DNA reads TGTGCCAGCAGCGTCGAACAGGGGGCAAGCTATGGCTACACCTTC. This gives the protein CASSVEQGASYGYTF.

This clonotype came up many times. The V gene is TRBV7-8, the J gene TRBJ1-1; D is possibly TRBD1 (6 bases). Germline V lookup: CDR1 SGHVS, CDR2 FQNEAQ. Trimming stripped 8 bases from V and 2 bases from J, with 18 bases between. The CDR3 loop spans 15 amino acids. The CDR3 spells CASVNRETPNTEAFF. The DNA of the CDR3 is TGTGCCAGCGTCAACAGGGAGACACCCAACACTGAAGCTTTCTTT.

The chain carries TRBV20-1 and TRBJ2-3; a weak D match, TRBD2 (5 bases). CDR1 is DFQATT, CDR2 SNEGSKA, per germline (reference sequence). The CDR3 covers 12 residues. V lost 5 bases to trimming and J lost 5 bases, with 11 bases between them. In DNA, the CDR3 is TGCAGTGCTTCCTTACTAGTAGATACGCAGTATTTT. Its protein product is CSASLLVDTQYF.

The chain joins TRBV29-1 to TRBJ2-7; D may be TRBD1 (5 bases). Trimming pared 4 bases from V and 5 bases from J, leaving 15 bases between. The CDR3 consists of 13 residues. CDR1 is SQVTM, CDR2 ANQGSEA, per germline. The CDR3, as DNA: TGCAGCGTTGCAGGCAGGGTAGGAAACGAGCAGTACTTC. Protein product: CSVAGRVGNEQYF.

This clonotype was seen a handful of times. The chain has TRBV7-2 and TRBJ2-5; 8 positions match TRBD1. Trimming cost V 3 bases and J 3 bases; bases outside gene matches: 6. The CDR3 loop spans 15 amino acids. Germline loops: CDR1 SGHTA, CDR2 FQGNSA. This CDR3 is CASSFPLTGEETQYF. The CDR3 DNA reads as TGTGCCAGCAGCTTCCCCCTGACAGGGGAAGAGACCCAGTACTTC.

This chain uses TRBV27 with TRBJ2-3; 12 nucleotides line up with TRBD2. The V gene's germline CDR1 is MNHEY and CDR2 SMNVEV (reference sequence). Trimming removed 5 bases from V and 4 bases from J; junction bases left unmatched: 7. The CDR3 sequence is 16 residues long. CDR3 in DNA: TGTGCCAGCAGTCCCGTTCTAGCGGGGGGGCCAGATACGCAGTATTTT. Amino acids: CASSPVLAGGPDTQYF.

CDR3 DNA sequence: TGTGCCAGCAGCTTAGACCTAGCGGTCTACGAGCAGTACTTC. Its protein is CASSLDLAVYEQYF. This chain connects TRBV7-2 to TRBJ2-7; 7 nucleotides match TRBD2. The CDR3 runs to 14 residues. The junction had 3 bases not matched to a gene; V was cut back by 1 base and J by 3 bases. The germline V gene has CDR1 SGHTA and CDR2 FQGNSA.

Notes on this clonotype: An end of the junction differs from the germline gene, which may be a read error. V usage is TRBV28 and J usage is TRBJ1-1; the D is unclear. The CDR3 loop spans 14 amino acids. The germline CDR1 and CDR2 sequences are MDHEN and SYDVKM. In nucleotides, the CDR3 is TGTGCCATCAGTTTAATCTCGGCGGGCACGGAAGCTTTCTTT. Encoded protein: CAISLISAGTEAFF.

This clonotype occurred a few times. This chain connects TRBV12-3 or TRBV12-4 to TRBJ2-7; D gene ambiguous. Deletions cut 2 bases from V and 3 bases from J, with 5 bases between. This CDR3 has 12 residues. In DNA form, the CDR3 reads TGTGCCAGCAGTTTAATGGACTACGAGCAGTACTTC. Its protein product is CASSLMDYEQYF.

This clonotype was seen repeatedly, ten times or more. The gene calls are TRBV5-5 and TRBJ1-1, with TRBD1 as a possible D gene (6 bases). Germline assignment: CDR1 SGHKS and CDR2 YYEKEE (reference sequence). The CDR3 has 12 residues. V lost 1 base and J 6 bases, leaving 7 bases between the germline ends. Here the CDR3 reads CASSLTGSEAFF. CDR3 nucleotide sequence: TGTGCCAGCAGCTTGACAGGGTCTGAAGCTTTCTTT.

This rearrangement joins TRBV19 to TRBJ1-2, with D tentatively TRBD1 (6 bases). Germline CDR1 LNHDA, CDR2 SQIVND (reference sequence). The CDR3 runs 13 residues. V lost 3 bases to trimming and J lost 4 bases, with 9 bases between them. For the CDR3, the DNA is TGTGCCAGTAGTATGACAGGCGTCTATGGCTACACCTTC. Amino acid sequence: CASSMTGVYGYTF.

V is TRBV6-8 and J is TRBJ1-2; D call uncertain. V shed 0 bases and J shed 7 bases, with 12 bases lying between them. The length of the CDR3 is 14 residues. From germline, CDR1 is MNHGY and CDR2 SAAAGT. CDR3 sequence reads: CASSYSRQLLGYTF. CDR3 DNA sequence: TGTGCCAGCAGTTACTCGCGGCAGCTCCTTGGCTACACCTTC.

This clonotype has at least ten counts. This chain uses TRBV7-2 with TRBJ2-5; 7 bases are shared with TRBD2. CDR1 and CDR2 (germline): SGHTA, FQGNSA. V lost 3 bases and J lost 7; bases outside the gene matches: 8. The CDR3 loop spans 14 amino acids. CDR3 sequence reads: CASSLASGIATQYF. DNA of the CDR3: TGTGCCAGCAGCTTGGCTAGCGGAATAGCGACCCAGTACTTC.

In this sample, this clonotype turned up a few times. The rearrangement joins TRBV4-1 to TRBJ2-1; 7 bases map to TRBD1. V dropped 0 bases and J dropped 7; count of bases not matched to a gene: 12. Germline CDR1 reads MGHRA; CDR2 reads YSYEKL. The CDR3 runs to 17 residues. The CDR3 loop reads CASSQDKGRQGRNEQFF. Here the CDR3 DNA reads TGCGCCAGCAGCCAAGATAAAGGGAGACAGGGTCGGAATGAGCAGTTCTTC.

Only one count was recorded for this clonotype. J is TRBJ2-7 and V is TRBV29-1; 7 nucleotides align to TRBD1. The germline V gene has CDR1 SQVTM and CDR2 ANQGSEA. CDR3 length equals 11 residues. Losses at the gene ends were 7 bases for V and 5 bases for J; bases not matched to a gene: 5. The CDR3 here is CSGGTGDEQYF. The CDR3 bases are TGCAGCGGGGGTACAGGGGACGAGCAGTACTTC.

The chain recombines TRBV20-1 with TRBJ2-2, with TRBD2 identical over 7 bases. The ends lost 6 bases at V and 7 bases at J; junction bases unmatched: 5. There are 12 residues in the CDR3. Germline CDR1 and CDR2: DFQATT and SNEGSKA (reference sequence). The CDR3 sequence: CSAHAGVGELFF. In DNA, the CDR3 is TGCAGTGCCCATGCGGGGGTCGGGGAGCTGTTTTTT.

This chain joins TRBV12-3 or TRBV12-4 and TRBJ1-1; 11 bases are a match to TRBD1. V dropped 6 bases and J dropped 7; count of bases not matched to a gene: 7. The CDR3 length is 14 residues. CDR3: CASRQDRGRDEAFF. The CDR3 DNA reads TGTGCCAGCAGACAGGACAGGGGGCGGGATGAAGCTTTCTTT.